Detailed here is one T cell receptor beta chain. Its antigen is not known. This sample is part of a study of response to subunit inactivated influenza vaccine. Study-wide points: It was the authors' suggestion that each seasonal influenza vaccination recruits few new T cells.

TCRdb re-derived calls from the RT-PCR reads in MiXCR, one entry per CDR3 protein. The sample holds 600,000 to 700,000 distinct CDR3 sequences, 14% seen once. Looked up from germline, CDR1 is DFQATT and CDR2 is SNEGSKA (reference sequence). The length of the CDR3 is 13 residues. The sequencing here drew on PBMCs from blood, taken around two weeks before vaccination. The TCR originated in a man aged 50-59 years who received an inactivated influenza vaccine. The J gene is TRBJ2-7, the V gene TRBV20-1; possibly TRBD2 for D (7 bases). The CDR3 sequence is CSPRGGLTYEQYF. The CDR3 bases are TGCAGCCCAAGGGGGGGACTTACCTACGAGCAGTACTTC.